This T cell receptor (beta chain) was retrieved from a study of T-cell memory formation after mild COVID-19. Per the germline V gene, CDR1 is SGDLS and CDR2 is YYNGEE. The trim removed 4 bases at V and 5 bases at J, leaving 5 bases unmatched. This CDR3 is built from 14 residues. Via MiXCR, TCRdb re-called the 5' RACE reads, giving one row per CDR3 protein. The data hold roughly 180,000 distinct CDR3 sequences, with about a fifth observed a single time. In its sample, this clonotype was seen a few times. This TCR derives from a man younger than 30 who had mild COVID-19 (a few samples of this study predate the infection). Cell type and time point are not known. The chain combines TRBV9 with TRBJ2-1; TRBD2 agrees at 8 bases. Sequencing used PBMCs or a T cell subset sorted from them (not recorded which). This CDR3 reads CASSPGGLDNEQFF. CDR3 DNA: TGTGCCAGCAGCCCGGGGGGGCTAGACAATGAGCAGTTCTTC.